These T cell receptor beta chains were read from a single sample in a study of T cell repertoires in cytomegalovirus infection. TCRdb re-analysed the reads in MiXCR, keeping a single row per CDR3 protein. The table has fewer than 550,000 distinct CDR3 sequences, roughly a third seen once; the top ten hold 12% to 15%. Sequencing used PBMCs. These TCRs come from a human donor in good health (CMV status not recorded). Some clones in this sample may be carry-over from other donors' samples. Each CDR3 is given without its conserved first and last residue.

j_call,v_call,cdr3_aa
TRBJ1-5,TRBV4-1,ASSLGQNYQPQH
TRBJ1-1,TRBV7-9,ASSLVMAANTEAF
TRBJ2-1,TRBV6-5,ASSYGQATYNEQF
TRBJ1-1,TRBV28,ASRLGQPLRNTEDF
TRBJ1-5,TRBV7-2,ASSGQGSNQPQH
TRBJ2-6,TRBV20-1,SAPTRDGANVLT
TRBJ1-4,TRBV7-9,ASSWGTGVGTNEKLF
TRBJ1-6,TRBV7-2,ASSEHRADSPLH
TRBJ1-1,TRBV28,ASSPNSTGTGGMNTEAF
TRBJ2-6,TRBV7-2,ASSLALRGSSGANVLT
TRBJ1-3,TRBV4-1,ALNERPPLHMGGNTIY
TRBJ1-2,TRBV20-1,SARTAGIRDYGYT